This T cell receptor beta chain was identified in a study of long-term antiretroviral therapy in people with HIV (dated 2022 in TCRdb). A note on the overall study: The earliest samples were collected about a decade before the 2015 WHO recommendation for immediate ART, when ART was typically delayed until CD4 counts fell. No cross-contamination during QIAcube processing was seen in test extractions of a monoclonal T-cell line run alongside 30 or so polyclonal samples. The cohort contributed about 180 cryopreserved PBMC samples from 30 to 35 adults with confirmed HIV infection, collected serially over a mean of 6 years (range 1-12). A retrospective serial study tested whether changes in peripheral blood TRB repertoire composition and diversity were associated with ART initiation and durable HIV suppression. Eleven of the 30 participants with HIV were female. The paper's findings and limits, for the study overall: No data were available on ART adherence, viral resistance or therapy changes, limiting inferences about post-ART repertoire changes. Because PBMC availability was limited, only the TCR beta chain was sequenced, with no alpha chain pairing. Because pre-ART samples had limited cell numbers, profiling was done on unsorted PBMC rather than on sorted CD4+ and CD8+ T cells. ART initiation was associated with a significant increase in TRB diversity, but diversity stayed significantly below transplant donor controls even after long-term ART. HIV repertoires had narrower CDR3 length ranges than controls, and the network structure suggested an antigen-experienced repertoire that shifted only slightly toward naive after ART. At every time point, the repertoire was dominated by expanded TRB clones first identified before ART initiation, although this dominance fluctuated and, in many PLHIV, declined after ART. The samples were dated from about 2004 to 2017, and the ART regimens that were used may be less effective than current ART regimens.

A note on this clone: No antigen is known for it. Per-base quality was not reported, and no clone a single base away is much larger than it.

Relative to germline, V is missing 1 base and J is missing 3 bases, with 6 bases of the junction outside any gene match. CDR1 and CDR2 are drawn from the germline V gene: MGHRA, YSYEKL. The CDR3 goes from the cysteine to the phenylalanine over 16 residues. Just the 48-base CDR3 DNA is kept, in frame starting at base 1. Inclusion was restricted to participants for whom at least one PBMC sample before ART initiation and at least two post-ART samples were available. Every participant with HIV received treatment in the United States of America. Before DNA extraction, cryopreserved samples of roughly 0.9-11 million PBMC were thawed and washed. At the time of the earliest PBMC sample for each participant with HIV, ages ranged from 23 to 54 years. PBMC samples were contributed by each participant from 1-4 timepoints before ART initiation and 2-8 timepoints after ART initiation, with a median of 7 samples. Serial HIV viral load, CD4+ T-cell count, ART history and demographic data were obtained for every participant. Using a Qiagen kit on a QIAcube, genomic DNA was extracted from unsorted PBMC, with samples processed in batches of 12.

The immunoSEQ hsTCRB v3.0 assay was used at survey level resolution to sequence the TRB variable region. A depth of roughly 35,000-55,000 T-cell genomes per sample was targeted for TRB sequencing. Pooled TRB libraries were sequenced on an Illumina MiSeq with a v3 150-cycle kit. Under the source paper's analysis protocol: Repertoire analysis ran in R within a reproducible Nextflow workflow covering QC, data transformation and analysis. LymphoSeq2, an R package for exploring AIRR-Seq data, was used to implement the custom analyses. A handful of samples that produced fewer than 5000 total TRB sequences were removed, so approximately 190 HIV repertoires were analyzed. Among the roughly 190 retained HIV repertoires, 55 to 65 were collected before ART initiation and 129 were collected after ART initiation. Repertoires were downsampled to 5000 TRB nucleotide sequences, with summary statistics averaged over 100 downsampling iterations. The analysis kept only TRB sequences whose CDR3 regions were at least seven amino acids long. A Shannon entropy-derived clonality score and the Gini coefficient were used to measure diversity. In repertoire networks, the top 5000 CDR3 amino acid sequences were linked whenever an edit distance of one separated two sequences. Antigen specificity groups and MHC restriction were predicted for TRB CDR3 amino acid sequences with GLIPH2. To flag known CMV, EBV, HIV or tissue antigen associations, CDR3 amino acid sequences were matched against VDJdb and McPAS-TCR. Pre-ART, post-ART and control groups were compared with Wilcoxon signed-rank tests and Holm-Bonferroni correction. Not all clones reach the TCRdb copy of this immuneACCESS table, which keeps in-frame sequences only. Checked studies attribute under half of the gap to unresolved V genes and leave the rest unexplained. V and J calls and clone size are those listed in that table; D and trimming were worked out from the DNA. Present in this sample are some 20,000 clones, around nine tenths of which were seen just once. The ten largest clones take up roughly 10% of the sample.

Recombination linked TRBV4-1 to TRBJ2-1; TRBD2 agrees with 7 junctional bases. Sequenced here: unsorted PBMCs, sampled 0.5 years after starting antiretroviral therapy. This clonotype was obtained from a man aged 40-55 years with HIV. The bases read TGCGCCAGCAGCCAAGCGGGCGGGAGTGTCTACAATGAGCAGTTCTTC. Its product reads: CASSQAGGSVYNEQFF.